Below are 8 T cell receptor beta chains sequenced from a single sample in a study of CD8 T cells in ankylosing spondylitis. TCRdb re-called the 5' RACE reads through MiXCR, storing one row per CDR3 protein. The sample lists 200,000 to 300,000 distinct CDR3 sequences, 9.5% to 12% seen once, with roughly 6.8% in the top ten. The sequenced sample was blood, either unsorted or a sorted T cell fraction (not recorded which). These receptors originate from a male donor with ankylosing spondylitis or in good health (not recorded which).

The rearrangement links TRBV12-3 or TRBV12-4 to TRBJ2-1, with no clear D. V gave up 4 bases and J gave up 12 bases, with 13 bases separating them. This CDR3 is 12 amino acids long. CDR3 in amino acids: CASSSLGPRQFF. CDR3 coding DNA: TGTGCCAGCAGTTCGCTTGGACCCCGGCAGTTCTTC.

This clonotype was seen many times. The chain couples TRBV20-1 to TRBJ2-7; 7 bases line up with TRBD1. The CDR3 is made up of 14 amino acids. Losses at the gene ends were 4 bases for V and 0 bases for J; bases not matched to a gene: 6. The germline CDR1 and CDR2 sequences are DFQATT and SNEGSKA (reference sequence). The CDR3 protein is CSAMTDRNSYEQYF. CDR3 DNA: TGCAGTGCTATGACGGACAGGAACTCCTACGAGCAGTACTTC.

This clonotype showed up just a few times. The chain couples TRBV7-9 to TRBJ2-1; 14 nucleotides match TRBD2. Losses at the gene ends were 1 base for V and 4 bases for J; bases not matched to a gene: 3. From germline, CDR1 is SEHNR and CDR2 FQNEAQ (reference sequence). The CDR3 is made up of 17 amino acids. In DNA, the CDR3 is TGTGCCAGCAGCTTAGTTCGACTAGCGGGAGGGTACAATGAGCAGTTCTTC. Residues: CASSLVRLAGGYNEQFF.

This clonotype showed up many times. This rearrangement joins TRBV5-4 to TRBJ1-1; possible D gene TRBD1, 6 bases. Germline CDR1 reads SGHNT; CDR2 reads YYREEE (reference sequence). Trimming shortened V by 2 bases and J by 1 base, and 9 bases separated the two germline ends. This CDR3 has 14 residues. In DNA form, the CDR3 reads TGTGCCAGCAGCTTACAGGGTTGGAACACTGAAGCTTTCTTT. Translating gives CASSLQGWNTEAFF.

There are a few counts of this clonotype. V and J are TRBV4-2 and TRBJ1-3; no reliable D call. The CDR3 is made up of 15 amino acids. Germline CDR1 reads LGHNA; CDR2 reads YNFKEQ. V shed 0 bases and J shed 2 bases, with 8 bases lying between them. CDR3 coding DNA: TGTGCCAGCAGCCAAGATCTGACGCCTGGAAACACCATATATTTT. Amino acid sequence: CASSQDLTPGNTIYF.

This chain joins TRBV5-1 and TRBJ1-2; no definite D call. Trimming shortened V by 4 bases and J by 0 bases, and 10 bases separated the two germline ends. CDR3 length: 14 residues. CDR1 is SGHRS, CDR2 YFSETQ, per germline. CDR3 in amino acids: CASSEGGTNYGYTF. CDR3 in DNA: TGCGCCAGCAGCGAAGGCGGGACTAACTATGGCTACACCTTC. The variable domain in full, completed from reference TRBV5-1 and TRBJ1-2, reads KAGVTQTPRYLIKTRGQQVTLSCSPISGHRSVSWYQQTPGQGLQFLFEYFSETQRNKGNFPGRFSGRQFSNSRSEMNVSTLELGDSALYLCASSEGGTNYGYTFGSGTRLTVV.

The chain joins TRBV5-1 to TRBJ2-1; D is undetermined. The CDR3 loop spans 15 amino acids. The V and J ends lost 3 bases and 8 bases respectively, with 18 bases between them. Germline V gives CDR1 SGHRS, CDR2 YFSETQ. As DNA, the CDR3 is TGCGCCAGCAGCTATCAGGATGACCTCGGCGATGAGCAGTTCTTC. This translates into CASSYQDDLGDEQFF.

This clonotype was observed at least ten times. The chain joins TRBV20-1 to TRBJ2-7; TRBD2 matches 10 bases. CDR3 size: 16 residues. Germline V gene data show CDR1 as DFQATT and CDR2 as SNEGSKA (reference sequence). Trimming cost V 3 bases and J 4 bases; bases outside gene matches: 12. The CDR3 DNA is TGCAGTGCTAGTTTTCTAGCGGGAGTAGTCGGTTACGAGCAGTACTTC. This codes for CSASFLAGVVGYEQYF.